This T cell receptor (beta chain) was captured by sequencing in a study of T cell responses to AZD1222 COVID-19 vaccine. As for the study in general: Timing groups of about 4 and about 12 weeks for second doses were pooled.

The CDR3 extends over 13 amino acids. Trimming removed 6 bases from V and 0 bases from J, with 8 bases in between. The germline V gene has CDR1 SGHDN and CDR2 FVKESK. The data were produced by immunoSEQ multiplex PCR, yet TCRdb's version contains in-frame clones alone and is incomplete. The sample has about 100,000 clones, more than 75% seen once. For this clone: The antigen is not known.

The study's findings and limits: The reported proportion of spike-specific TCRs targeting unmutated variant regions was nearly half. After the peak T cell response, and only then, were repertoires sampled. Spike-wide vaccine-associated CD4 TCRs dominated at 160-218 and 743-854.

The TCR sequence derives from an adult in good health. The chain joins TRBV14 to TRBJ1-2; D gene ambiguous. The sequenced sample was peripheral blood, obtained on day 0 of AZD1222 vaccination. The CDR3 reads CASSYGTNYGYTF. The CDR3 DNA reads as TGTGCCAGCAGTTACGGAACTAACTATGGCTACACCTTC.